What follows are 16 T cell receptor beta chains derived from one specimen sequenced in a study of T cells in Graves' hyperthyroidism and ophthalmopathy. Amplification of TCR beta CDR3 regions was performed using RNA transcripts as template. TCR CDR3 regions were first amplified by RT-PCR with HTBI primers. TCRdb reprocessed the multiplex PCR reads via MiXCR and lists one record per CDR3 protein. In the table there are over 250,000 distinct CDR3 sequences, about a sixth of which are singletons. Sequencing was performed on blood. The receptors come from a woman in her sixties with Graves' ophthalmopathy.

The chain links TRBV7-9 to TRBJ1-1, with 11 bases lining up with TRBD1. Germline values: CDR1 SEHNR, CDR2 FQNEAQ (reference sequence). Unmatched junction bases numbered 8, after V lost 5 bases and J lost 3 bases. The CDR3 sequence is 16 residues long. The chain's CDR3 is CASSRDGTGGYTEAFF. For the CDR3, the DNA is TGTGCCAGCAGCCGAGACGGGACAGGGGGGTACACTGAAGCTTTCTTT. Combining the CDR3 with reference TRBV7-9 and TRBJ1-1 gives the whole variable domain DTGVSQNPRHKITKRGQNVTFRCDPISEHNRLYWYRQTLGQGPEFLTYFQNEAQLEKSRLLSDRFSAERPKGSFSTLEIQRTEQGDSAMYLCASSRDGTGGYTEAFFGQGTRLTVV.

The chain is built from TRBV10-3 and TRBJ1-2, with D possibly matching TRBD1 (6 bases). Germline CDR1 reads ENHRY; CDR2 reads SYGVKD. Trimming stripped 6 bases from V and 1 base from J, with 12 bases between. This CDR3 comprises 14 residues. In DNA, the CDR3 is TGTGCCATCAGGATTTCACAGGGTAACTATGGCTACACCTTC. This encodes CAIRISQGNYGYTF.

This clonotype was seen ten or more times. J is TRBJ1-1 and V is TRBV3-1, with 9 positions matching TRBD1. The junction had 10 bases not matched to a gene; V was cut back by 6 bases and J by 11 bases. CDR1 and CDR2 (germline): LGHDT, YNNKEL (reference sequence). The CDR3 extends over 13 amino acids. CDR3 nucleotides: TGTGCCAGCAGTCCTGGGACAGGGAGTGGGGCTTTCTTT. Translation: CASSPGTGSGAFF.

Many counts were recorded for this clonotype. The chain recombines TRBV3-1 with TRBJ1-4; 7 nucleotides match TRBD1. The germline V gene has CDR1 LGHDT and CDR2 YNNKEL (reference sequence). The CDR3 is 14 amino acids. After removal of 3 bases from V and 8 bases from J, the junction contained 6 bases not matched to a gene. CDR3 sequence: CASSHSTGEEKLFF. The CDR3 DNA reads TGTGCCAGCAGCCATTCAACAGGGGAGGAAAAACTGTTTTTT.

This clonotype has a count of ten or more. The chain combines TRBV7-9 with TRBJ2-3; maybe TRBD2 (6 bases). The V end was cut by 1 base, the J end by 2 bases, with 10 bases between. Per germline, CDR1 SEHNR and CDR2 FQNEAQ (reference sequence). The CDR3 runs 15 residues. CDR3 nucleotides: TGTGCCAGCAGCTTAGGCCGCGGGGCCACAGATACGCAGTATTTT. As protein: CASSLGRGATDTQYF.

The CDR3 sequence is CATSRTDRSSGNTIYF. DNA for the CDR3: TGTGCCACCAGCCGAACTGACCGGAGCTCTGGAAACACCATATATTTT. This chain links TRBV15 with TRBJ1-3, with unresolved D. V shed 5 bases and J shed 0 bases, with 14 bases lying between them. The CDR3 extends over 16 amino acids. Germline V CDR1 and CDR2: LNHNV, YYDKDF (reference sequence).

This clonotype occurred a few times. The chain carries TRBV5-1 and TRBJ2-1; TRBD2 is a possible D gene (5 bases). CDR1 and CDR2 from the germline V gene are SGHRS and YFSETQ. CDR3 length: 15 residues. V was shortened by 5 bases and J by 0 bases, with 12 bases between the two germline ends. CDR3 coding DNA: TGCGCCAGCAGTTCCGCTGCGGGCTCCTACAATGAGCAGTTCTTC. Translating gives CASSSAAGSYNEQFF.

This clonotype was detected a few times. V and J are TRBV20-1 and TRBJ2-7; TRBD2 aligns across 8 bases. The CDR3 contains 13 residues. Germline CDR1 DFQATT, CDR2 SNEGSKA (reference sequence). V lost 5 bases, J lost 6 bases, and 9 bases stayed unmatched. CDR3: CSAPGLASSEQYF. CDR3 sequence (DNA): TGCAGTGCTCCCGGACTAGCTTCAAGCGAGCAGTACTTC.

This clonotype turned up a few times. The V gene is TRBV5-1, the J gene TRBJ2-7; TRBD1 aligns across 7 bases. The CDR3 length is 15 residues. Germline trimming cut 2 bases from V and 0 bases from J; bases unmatched to any gene: 5. In germline, CDR1 is SGHRS, CDR2 YFSETQ. The CDR3 loop is CASSLISGGSYEQYF. In DNA form, the CDR3 reads TGCGCCAGCAGCTTAATATCAGGGGGCTCCTACGAGCAGTACTTC.

V usage is TRBV10-2 and J usage is TRBJ1-5; D is unresolved. The CDR3 is made up of 13 amino acids. The V gene lost 7 bases and the J gene lost 1 base, with 8 bases spanning the gap. Per the germline V gene, CDR1 is WSHSY and CDR2 is SAAADI. This chain's CDR3 is CASKAQSNQPQHF. CDR3 bases: TGCGCCAGCAAAGCTCAGAGCAATCAGCCCCAGCATTTT.

This clonotype has ten or more counts. The chain uses TRBV20-1 and TRBJ2-7; 9 bases agree with TRBD1. The germline gives CDR1 DFQATT, CDR2 SNEGSKA (reference sequence). CDR3 length: 16 amino acids. Trimming took 5 bases from V and 4 from J; bases not matched to a gene: 15. Here the CDR3 reads CSAPNRDRVVPYEQYF. CDR3 nucleotide sequence: TGCAGTGCTCCGAACCGGGACAGGGTCGTACCTTACGAGCAGTACTTC.

This clonotype was counted many times. The CDR3 DNA reads as TGTGCCAGCAGTTACTCCAACGGTCGGACGGCTTTCTTT. It encodes CASSYSNGRTAFF. V gene TRBV6-5 combines with J gene TRBJ1-1; the D is unclear. Germline CDR1 reads MNHEY; CDR2 reads SVGAGI. Trimming cost V 0 bases and J 11 bases, with 13 bases left between them. The CDR3 sequence is 13 residues long.

This clonotype was counted ten times or more. The chain recombines TRBV20-1 with TRBJ1-2; D not certain. Germline loops: CDR1 DFQATT, CDR2 SNEGSKA (reference sequence). The CDR3 is made up of 10 amino acids. The CDR3 region is CSPRSYGYTF. The CDR3 nucleotides are TGCAGCCCCAGATCCTATGGCTACACCTTC.

This clonotype was observed at least ten times. The DNA for the CDR3 is TGTGCCAGCAGCGAGACAGGGGGTCGGTACGAGCAGTACTTC. It codes for CASSETGGRYEQYF. This chain links TRBV6-1 with TRBJ2-7, with 9 positions matching TRBD1. CDR3 length: 14 amino acids. Germline V lookup: CDR1 MNHNS, CDR2 SASEGT. V trimming: 6 bases; J trimming: 4 bases; junction bases outside the gene matches: 7.

This clonotype was detected a few times. The chain carries TRBV27 and TRBJ2-2; TRBD2 might be the D (5 bases). This CDR3 contains 13 residues. The V gene lost 5 bases and the J gene lost 5 bases, with 9 bases spanning the gap. Looked up from germline, CDR1 is MNHEY and CDR2 is SMNVEV (reference sequence). The CDR3 loop is CASSRPGTGELFF. The CDR3 nucleotides read TGTGCCAGCAGTCGACCGGGAACCGGGGAGCTGTTTTTT.

This clonotype was counted a few times. The chain employs TRBV7-2 and TRBJ1-1; D is ambiguous. V shed 1 base and J shed 1 base, with 10 bases lying between them. CDR3 length equals 15 residues. In germline, CDR1 is SGHTA, CDR2 FQGNSA. The CDR3 is CASSLESWGNTEAFF. The CDR3 DNA sequence: TGTGCCAGCAGCTTAGAGTCTTGGGGGAACACTGAAGCTTTCTTT.